The sequence of this TCR beta chain was determined in a study of cytomegalovirus exposure and HLA in healthy donors. Here immunoSEQ multiplex PCR was the method, and the copy in TCRdb shows in-frame clones only, minus some. The table records roughly 310,000 clones, approximately 86% of them present only once. The CDR3 runs to 15 residues. Germline loops: CDR1 SGHDT, CDR2 YYEEEE. With 4 bases clipped from V and 5 bases from J, the junction kept 12 bases outside the gene matches. Turning to this clone: Its specificity is not known.

General study findings and limits: First-cohort TCR clusters were later found to tend to co-occur in the 120 or so validation repertoires. Reported performance of the classifier showed diagnosis of cytomegalovirus status with high specificity and sensitivity.

The donors were members of the validation cohort comprising 100 to 150 subjects, separate from the roughly 680-subject first cohort. The TCR comes from a man aged 30-40 years in good health and CMV-seronegative. The J gene is TRBJ2-7, the V gene TRBV5-6; 7 positions agree with TRBD1. The specimen sequenced was PBMCs. The CDR3 reads CASSLMRQGNNEQYF. CDR3 DNA: TGTGCCAGCAGCCTAATGAGACAGGGTAACAACGAGCAGTACTTC.